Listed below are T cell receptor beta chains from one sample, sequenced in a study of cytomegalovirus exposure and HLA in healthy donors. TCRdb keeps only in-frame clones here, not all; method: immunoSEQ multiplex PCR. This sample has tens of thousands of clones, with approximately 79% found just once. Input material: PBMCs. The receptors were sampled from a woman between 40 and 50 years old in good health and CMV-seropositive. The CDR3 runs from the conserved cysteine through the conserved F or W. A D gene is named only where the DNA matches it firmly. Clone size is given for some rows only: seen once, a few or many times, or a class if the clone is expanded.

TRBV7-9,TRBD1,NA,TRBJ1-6,TGTGCCAGCAGTACCGCGGGACAGGTTTTCCACTTT,CASSTAGQVFHF
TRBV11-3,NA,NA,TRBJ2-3,TGTGCCAGCAGCTACCATTCCCTGGACAGTAGCACAGATACGCAGTATTTT,CASSYHSLDSSTDTQYF
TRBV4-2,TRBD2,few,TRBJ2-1,TGTGCCAGCAGCCAAGACCCGCCTAGCGGGGGGGGGAATGAGCAGTTCTTC,CASSQDPPSGGGNEQFF
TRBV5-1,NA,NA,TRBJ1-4,TGCGCCAGCAGCTTGGAGGCCAGGGGCTCTAATGAAAAACTGTTTTTT,CASSLEARGSNEKLFF
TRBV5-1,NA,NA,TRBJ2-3,TGCGCCAGCAGCTCCACCCTAGTGAGCACAGATACGCAGTATTTT,CASSSTLVSTDTQYF
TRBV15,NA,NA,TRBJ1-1,TGTGCCACCAGCAGAGATAGCGGGTTGAACACTGAAGCTTTCTTT,CATSRDSGLNTEAFF
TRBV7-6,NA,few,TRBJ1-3,TGTGCCAGCAGCTTACGGGGAAACACCATATATTTT,CASSLRGNTIYF
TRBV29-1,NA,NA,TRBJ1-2,TGCAGCGTTGAGCGGGAAATCTATGGCTACACCTTC,CSVEREIYGYTF
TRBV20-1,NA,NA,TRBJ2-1,TGCAGCCCAGCGACCGGAAATGAGCAGTTCTTC,CSPATGNEQFF
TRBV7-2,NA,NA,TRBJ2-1,TGTGCCAGCAGCCCTTACAACAATGAGCAGTTCTTC,CASSPYNNEQFF